This TCR beta chain came from a study of blood T cell repertoires in COVID-19 (TCRdb year 2020). Some background on the complete study: Samples covering the acute and convalescent phases of COVID-19 were provided by collaborators in the United States, Italy and Spain. The dataset comprised deeply sampled blood TCRbeta repertoires from subjects exposed to, actively infected with, or recovered from COVID-19. Where HLA class I and class II types were available, the types were taken from metadata supplied by the sample provider, not from assay-based typing. Nearly every sample came with metadata listing a de-identified subject ID, COVID-19 status, age in years and sex. The material from the prospective study consisted of cDNA or gDNA derived from T cells, B-cell-depleted T cells, or PBMCs. Samples came from the ongoing ImmuneRACE study (first 160 participants) plus 1,254 subjects from 6 global collaborators. The repertoires were made available in a free public database intended to serve as a resource for research on the immune response to SARS-CoV-2.

TCRbeta CDR3 regions were amplified from genomic DNA using the immunoSEQ Assay, a bias-controlled multiplex PCR. Concerning the study's data processing: Nucleated cell counts per sample were estimated from amplification of reference gene primers within the assay. Sequence reads were collapsed and filtered to measure the absolute abundance of every unique TCRbeta CDR3 rearrangement. For each sample, productive Simpson clonality was calculated by taking the square root of Simpson's diversity index across productive rearrangements. TCRdb holds this immuneACCESS table with in-frame rearrangements only. Some clones are missing; in checked studies, unresolved V genes explain under half, and the rest has no known cause. The V and J calls and clone size are taken from that table; D and trimming were inferred from the DNA. The sample contains approximately 160,000 clones, roughly 77% of them found a single time. The top ten hold under 13% of the sample.

Whole blood was collected in K2EDTA tubes by collaborating institutions according to the institutions' own protocols. For TCRbeta analysis, collaborators shipped samples as frozen whole blood, isolated PBMCs, or DNA extracted from either of those sample types. Results and caveats for the whole study, not just this receptor: The quantity of clinical and demographic metadata differed by source and by participant and was supplied without curation.

About this clone: What this receptor recognizes is not known. Base qualities are missing; no much larger clone stands one base away.

What was sequenced was peripheral blood. The sequence was obtained from a human donor in a cohort sampled during active COVID-19.

The sequence in DNA is TGTGCCAGCAGTTACCAAGCGGGAGTCCAAGAGACCCAGTACTTC. This sequence encodes CASSYQAGVQETQYF. This receptor chain uses TRBV6-2 or TRBV6-3 and TRBJ2-5; TRBD2 fits 8 bases in the junction. Trimming takes 2 bases off V and 1 base off J; junction bases not matched to a gene: 3. Including cysteine and phenylalanine, the CDR3 has 15 amino acids. The retained sequence is limited to the CDR3, 45 bases, with the frame set at the first base. Based on the germline V gene, the CDR1 and CDR2 sequences are MNHEY and SVGEGT.